This T cell receptor beta chain was observed in a study of PD-1 blockade in classical Hodgkin lymphoma. Study context: Patients were given intravenous nivolumab, 3 mg/kg, every 2 weeks. Broader study findings: Complete responders started with a diversity level that resembled newly diagnosed patients at baseline. Although disease activity or prior therapy may be involved, causes of the repertoire differences remain undefined. Patients who initiated nivolumab within 1 year of ASCT were excluded.

Turning to this clone: Antigen specificity is unknown.

The data were produced by immunoSEQ multiplex PCR, yet TCRdb's version contains in-frame clones alone and is incomplete. In the table there are 45,000 to 50,000 clones, over 60% of which are singletons. No patient escaped relapse after autologous stem cell transplantation, and brentuximab vedotin exposure varied. Sequenced here: peripheral blood mononuclear cells (PBMCs), sampled before the second cycle of nivolumab. The sequence was collected from a human donor with classical Hodgkin lymphoma.

This chain's CDR3 is CASSRGYEQYF. The CDR3, as DNA: TGTGCCAGTAGTAGGGGCTACGAGCAGTACTTC. The J gene is TRBJ2-7, the V gene TRBV19; D is unresolved. V was trimmed by 4 bases and J by 3 bases, leaving 4 bases between them. The CDR3 length is 11 residues. CDR1 and CDR2 from the germline V gene are LNHDA and SQIVND (reference sequence).